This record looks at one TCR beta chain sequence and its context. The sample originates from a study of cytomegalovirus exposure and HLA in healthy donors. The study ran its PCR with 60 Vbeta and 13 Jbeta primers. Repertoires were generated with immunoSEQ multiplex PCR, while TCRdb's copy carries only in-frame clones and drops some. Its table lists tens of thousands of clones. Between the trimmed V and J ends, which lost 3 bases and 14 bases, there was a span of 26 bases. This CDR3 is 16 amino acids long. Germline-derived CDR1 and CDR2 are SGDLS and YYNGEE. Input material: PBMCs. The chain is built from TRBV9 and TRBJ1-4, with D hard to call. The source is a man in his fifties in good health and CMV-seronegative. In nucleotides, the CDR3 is TGTGCCAGCAGCGCCGAGGGCGCACTTGGACGATTTGAGCTGTTTTTT. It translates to CASSAEGALGRFELFF.